The present entry profiles one TCR beta chain with its context. The V gene's germline CDR1 is SGHTA and CDR2 FQGNSA. Trimming stripped 8 bases from V and 5 bases from J, with 9 bases between. This CDR3 region has 11 residues. Deep was the level used in running the assay. In the authors' workflow: Filtering was not the same, since immunoSEQ gave junction-only sequences without quality scores. Repertoires were generated with immunoSEQ multiplex PCR, while TCRdb's copy carries only in-frame clones and drops some. The DNA gave D and trimming, while V, J and clone size come from that table. The repertoire holds approximately 940,000 clones, with less than 85% as singletons. The data were taken from a study of shared clonotypes between healthy human individuals.

The V gene is TRBV7-2, the J gene TRBJ1-2; D ambiguous. Sequenced material: memory CD4+ T cells sorted from blood. Regarding subset: CD45RA-negative fraction. The TCR was taken from a young man in good health. The CDR3 sequence is CASRRVYGYTF. In DNA, the CDR3 is TGTGCCAGCCGGAGGGTTTATGGCTACACCTTC.